The 22 T cell receptor beta chains presented below share a single source sample, sequenced in a study of cytomegalovirus exposure and HLA in healthy donors. Assay: immunoSEQ multiplex PCR; the TCRdb copy retains only in-frame clones and omits some. This sample carries around 300,000 clones, approximately 86% of them seen once, and the ten largest clones take approximately 1%. Specimen: PBMCs. The receptors here all came from a woman aged 18-29 years in good health and CMV-seronegative.

The chain links TRBV6-6 to TRBJ2-5, with D hard to call. V was cut by 8 bases and J by 4 bases, with 17 bases left in between. CDR3 size: 14 residues. CDR1 is MNHNY and CDR2 is SVGAGI in the germline V gene (reference sequence). CDR3 DNA sequence: TGTGCCAGCCTAAACTCATTTGTCGGAGAGACCCAGTACTTC. It yields the protein CASLNSFVGETQYF.

The V and J genes are TRBV9 and TRBJ2-7; D might be TRBD1 (6 bases). The CDR3 loop spans 15 amino acids. From germline, CDR1 is SGDLS and CDR2 YYNGEE. V lost 4 bases to trimming and J lost 3 bases, with 17 bases between them. The chain's CDR3 is CASSLYEGGFYEQYF. The DNA of the CDR3 is TGTGCCAGCAGCTTATATGAAGGGGGTTTCTACGAGCAGTACTTC.

The CDR3 nucleotides are TGCGCCAGCAGCCACCCCCGGCGGGCAACAGGGGCTCAGTTCTTC. Amino acids: CASSHPRRATGAQFF. This chain links TRBV4-3 with TRBJ2-1, with TRBD1 matching over 7 bases. In germline, CDR1 is LGHNA, CDR2 YSLEER. The CDR3 covers 15 residues. Losses at the gene ends were 3 bases for V and 13 bases for J; bases not matched to a gene: 15.

This clone was counted once. This rearrangement joins TRBV27 to TRBJ2-3; 14 nucleotides line up with TRBD2. The V gene's germline CDR1 is MNHEY and CDR2 SMNVEV (reference sequence). The CDR3 consists of 16 residues. The V and J ends lost 5 bases and 5 bases, in that order; junction bases with no gene match: 6. Here the CDR3 DNA reads TGTGCCAGCAGTCAGACTAGCGGGAGGGCCGGAGATACGCAGTATTTT. It translates to CASSQTSGRAGDTQYF.

In DNA form, the CDR3 reads TGTGCCAGCAGCTTGTTCGTAGAGACCCAGTACTTC. Its translation: CASSLFVETQYF. V and J are TRBV7-2 and TRBJ2-5; D remains unclear. CDR3 length: 12 residues. Per the germline V gene, CDR1 is SGHTA and CDR2 is FQGNSA. Trimming pared 3 bases from V and 4 bases from J, leaving 6 bases between. The variable domain in full, with the rest retrieved from reference TRBV7-2 and TRBJ2-5, is GAGVSQSPSNKVTEKGKDVELRCDPISGHTALYWYRQSLGQGLEFLIYFQGNSAPDKSGLPSDRFSAERTGGSVSTLTIQRTQQEDSAVYLCASSLFVETQYFGPGTRLLVL.

The chain joins TRBV19 to TRBJ1-2; the match to TRBD1 covers 7 bases. Germline V gives CDR1 LNHDA, CDR2 SQIVND (reference sequence). The trim removed 3 bases at V and 8 bases at J, leaving 9 bases unmatched. This CDR3 spans 14 amino acids. The CDR3 is CASSIPGRGEGYTF. DNA of the CDR3: TGTGCCAGTAGTATCCCGGGCAGGGGGGAAGGCTACACCTTC. Combining the CDR3 with reference TRBV19 and TRBJ1-2 gives the whole variable domain DGGITQSPKYLFRKEGQNVTLSCEQNLNHDAMYWYRQDPGQGLRLIYYSQIVNDFQKGDIAEGYSVSREKKESFPLTVTSAQKNPTAFYLCASSIPGRGEGYTFGSGTRLTVV.

The rearrangement links TRBV20-1 to TRBJ1-4; tentatively, D is TRBD1 (5 bases). The V and J ends lost 4 bases and 10 bases respectively, with 10 bases between them. Germline CDR1 DFQATT, CDR2 SNEGSKA (reference sequence). This CDR3 spans 11 amino acids. As DNA, the CDR3 is TGCAGTGCTACCGACGGGGGAAAACTGTTTTTT. Translated, it gives CSATDGGKLFF.

As to this clone: This sample includes further DNA sequences coding for the same CDR3. The chain combines TRBV6-5 with TRBJ1-2; D call uncertain. The CDR3 consists of 13 residues. CDR1 is MNHEY and CDR2 is SVGAGI in the germline V gene. The V end lost 3 bases, the J end lost 2 bases, and 7 bases lay between the germline ends. CDR3 sequence reads: CASSYGQNYGYTF. The CDR3 coding sequence is TGTGCCAGCAGTTATGGTCAGAACTATGGCTACACCTTC.

The gene calls are TRBV30 and TRBJ1-1, with D tentatively TRBD1 (5 bases). Germline V gene lookup returns CDR1 GTSNPN and CDR2 SVGIG (reference sequence). V was trimmed by 8 bases and J by 8 bases, leaving 15 bases between them. The CDR3 runs 11 residues. CDR3 region: CAGWRGGEAFF. In DNA, the CDR3 is TGTGCCGGGTGGCGGGGGGGAGAAGCTTTCTTT.

V is TRBV10-1 and J is TRBJ2-7, with TRBD2 identical over 8 bases. Germline V gene data show CDR1 as WNHNN and CDR2 as SYGVQD (reference sequence). V was clipped by 7 bases and J by 6 bases; unmatched bases: 5. This CDR3 region has 12 residues. The CDR3 DNA reads as TGCGCCAGCATAGGAAGCGGGGGCGAGCAGTACTTC. Translation: CASIGSGGEQYF.

This rearrangement joins TRBV9 to TRBJ1-2; the match to TRBD1 covers 9 bases. The CDR3 sequence is 17 residues long. V lost 4 bases to trimming and J lost 1 base; unmatched junction nucleotides: 11. CDR1 is SGDLS and CDR2 is YYNGEE in the germline V gene. The CDR3 region is CASSPRDRASFNYGYTF. For the CDR3, the DNA is TGTGCCAGCAGCCCTAGGGACAGGGCGAGCTTTAACTATGGCTACACCTTC.

J is TRBJ2-7 and V is TRBV6-5; D ambiguous. V gave up 4 bases and J gave up 3 bases, with 10 bases separating them. Per germline, CDR1 MNHEY and CDR2 SVGAGI. The CDR3 consists of 13 residues. The CDR3 sequence is CASSWRQFYEQYF. CDR3 in DNA: TGTGCCAGCAGTTGGCGGCAGTTCTACGAGCAGTACTTC.

As regards this clone: The sample has other DNA sequences that encode this CDR3 too. The rearrangement uses TRBV5-1 and TRBJ1-2; D uncertain. The CDR3 is 12 residues long. V lost 4 bases, J lost 4 bases, and 8 bases lay in between. Germline CDR1 and CDR2: SGHRS and YFSETQ. The CDR3 bases are TGCGCCAGCAGCCTAGGCAGCTATGGCTACACCTTC. Translation gives CASSLGSYGYTF.

The rearrangement uses TRBV5-6 and TRBJ2-2; TRBD2 is a possible D gene (6 bases). V gave up 4 bases and J gave up 7 bases, with 14 bases separating them. CDR1 and CDR2 (germline): SGHDT, YYEEEE. The CDR3 contains 14 residues. In DNA, the CDR3 is TGTGCCAGCAGCCGGGACTTTCCCGGCGGGGAGCTGTTTTTT. It is translated as CASSRDFPGGELFF.

The J gene is TRBJ1-1, the V gene TRBV25-1; 9 bases fit TRBD1. This CDR3 comprises 15 residues. Germline assignment: CDR1 MGHDK and CDR2 SYGVNS. Germline trimming cut 4 bases from V and 3 bases from J; bases unmatched to any gene: 6. For the CDR3, the DNA is TGTGCCAGCAGTGCGGCGGGACAGGGTGACACTGAAGCTTTCTTT. Translation: CASSAAGQGDTEAFF.

The V gene is TRBV9, the J gene TRBJ2-7, with TRBD1 matching 10 bases. CDR1 and CDR2 from the germline V gene are SGDLS and YYNGEE. The CDR3 contains 16 residues. V was pared by 0 bases and J by 3 bases, with 6 bases of the junction left unmatched. The CDR3 sequence is CASSVDGTGVIYEQYF. DNA of the CDR3: TGTGCCAGCAGCGTAGACGGGACAGGGGTGATCTACGAGCAGTACTTC.

Only one count was recorded for this clone. The chain joins TRBV19 to TRBJ2-5; TRBD2 might be the D (6 bases). There are 13 residues in the CDR3. V was shortened by 5 bases and J by 5 bases, with 12 bases between the two germline ends. Germline CDR1 reads LNHDA; CDR2 reads SQIVND (reference sequence). The CDR3 coding sequence is TGTGCCAGTAGTCCAGGAGGGTCGGAGACCCAGTACTTC. Translating it yields CASSPGGSETQYF.

The DNA for the CDR3 is TGTGCCAGCAGTTTATCTAGCGGGGGGGCCTACGAGCAGTACTTC. Its translation: CASSLSSGGAYEQYF. The gene calls are TRBV28 and TRBJ2-7, with 12 positions matching TRBD2. The germline V gene has CDR1 MDHEN and CDR2 SYDVKM. V gave up 1 base and J gave up 2 bases; unmatched junction bases: 0. This CDR3 is built from 15 residues.

V usage is TRBV10-3 and J usage is TRBJ2-2; D might be TRBD2 (6 bases). CDR3 length: 16 residues. CDR1 ENHRY and CDR2 SYGVKD come from the germline V gene. With 6 bases removed from V and 5 bases from J, the gap between germline ends came to 19 bases. The DNA for the CDR3 is TGTGCCATCAGGACCTCTGGAGGGGCGCTGACCGGGGAGCTGTTTTTT. Residues: CAIRTSGGALTGELFF.

The sample holds a few counts of this clone. The chain has TRBV30 and TRBJ1-4; no clear D. The CDR3 totals 13 residues. The germline V gene has CDR1 GTSNPN and CDR2 SVGIG (reference sequence). The V and J ends lost 0 bases and 6 bases respectively, with 8 bases between them. The CDR3 loop is CAWSVRTDEKLFF. The DNA for the CDR3 is TGTGCCTGGAGTGTACGAACAGATGAAAAACTGTTTTTT.

The rearrangement uses TRBV27 and TRBJ1-1; D remains unclear. The CDR3 spans 13 residues. Germline loops: CDR1 MNHEY, CDR2 SMNVEV (reference sequence). V shed 3 bases and J shed 2 bases, with 7 bases lying between them. CDR3 amino acids: CASSLKANTEAFF. The CDR3 bases are TGTGCCAGCAGTTTGAAAGCAAACACTGAAGCTTTCTTT.

The CDR3 sequence is CASSLVGGRSQETQYF. Written as DNA, the CDR3 is TGTGCCAGCAGCTTAGTGGGAGGGCGGAGCCAAGAGACCCAGTACTTC. This chain links TRBV7-2 with TRBJ2-5; 7 nucleotides align to TRBD2. CDR3 length: 16 residues. The germline gives CDR1 SGHTA, CDR2 FQGNSA. The junction had 6 bases not matched to a gene; V was cut back by 1 base and J by 1 base. The full variable domain, rest sourced from reference TRBV7-2 and TRBJ2-5, is GAGVSQSPSNKVTEKGKDVELRCDPISGHTALYWYRQSLGQGLEFLIYFQGNSAPDKSGLPSDRFSAERTGGSVSTLTIQRTQQEDSAVYLCASSLVGGRSQETQYFGPGTRLLVL.